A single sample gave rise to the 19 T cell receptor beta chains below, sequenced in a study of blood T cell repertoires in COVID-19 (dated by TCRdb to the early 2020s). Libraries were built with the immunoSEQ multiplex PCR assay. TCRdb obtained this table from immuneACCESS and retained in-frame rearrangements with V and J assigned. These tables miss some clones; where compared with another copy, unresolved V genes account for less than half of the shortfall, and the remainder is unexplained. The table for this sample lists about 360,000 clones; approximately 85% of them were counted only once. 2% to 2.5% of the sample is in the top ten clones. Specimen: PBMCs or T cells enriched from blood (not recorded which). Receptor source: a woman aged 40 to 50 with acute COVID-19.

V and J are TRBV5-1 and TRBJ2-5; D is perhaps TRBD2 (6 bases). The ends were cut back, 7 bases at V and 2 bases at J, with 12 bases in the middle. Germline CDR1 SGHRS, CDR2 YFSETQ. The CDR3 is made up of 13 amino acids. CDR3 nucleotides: TGCGCCAGCCACCTGCGGGATCAAGAGACCCAGTACTTC. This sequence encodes CASHLRDQETQYF.

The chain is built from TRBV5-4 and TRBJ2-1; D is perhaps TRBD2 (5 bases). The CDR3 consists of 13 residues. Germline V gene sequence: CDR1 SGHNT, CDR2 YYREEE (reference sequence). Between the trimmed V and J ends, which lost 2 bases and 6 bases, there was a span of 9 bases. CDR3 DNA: TGTGCCAGCAGCTTTAGAGGGCGCAATGAGCAGTTCTTC. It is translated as CASSFRGRNEQFF.

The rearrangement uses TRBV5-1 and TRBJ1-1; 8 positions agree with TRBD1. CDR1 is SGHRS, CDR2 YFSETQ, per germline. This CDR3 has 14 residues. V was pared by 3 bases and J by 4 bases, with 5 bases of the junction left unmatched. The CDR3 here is CASSYQTGGTEAFF. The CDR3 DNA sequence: TGCGCCAGCAGCTACCAAACAGGGGGCACTGAAGCTTTCTTT.

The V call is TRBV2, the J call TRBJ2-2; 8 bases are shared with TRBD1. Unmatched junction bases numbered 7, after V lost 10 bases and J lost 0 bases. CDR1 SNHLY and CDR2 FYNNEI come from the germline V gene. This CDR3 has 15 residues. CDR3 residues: CATKDREANTGELFF. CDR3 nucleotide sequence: TGTGCCACCAAGGACAGGGAGGCGAACACCGGGGAGCTGTTTTTT.

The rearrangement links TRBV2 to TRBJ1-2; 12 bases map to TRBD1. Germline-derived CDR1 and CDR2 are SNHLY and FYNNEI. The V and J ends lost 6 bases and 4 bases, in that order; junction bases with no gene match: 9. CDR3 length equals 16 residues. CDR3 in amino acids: CASRTTGTGGVYGYTF. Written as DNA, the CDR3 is TGTGCCAGCAGGACGACCGGGACAGGGGGCGTCTATGGCTACACCTTC.

The CDR3 region has the DNA TGTGCCAGCGGATCCGGGACAGGGATCACCGGGGAGCTGTTTTTT. Protein: CASGSGTGITGELFF. J is TRBJ2-2 and V is TRBV7-9; 9 bases map to TRBD1. There are 15 residues in the CDR3. In germline, CDR1 is SEHNR, CDR2 FQNEAQ (reference sequence). V was pared by 8 bases and J by 4 bases, with 8 bases of the junction left unmatched.

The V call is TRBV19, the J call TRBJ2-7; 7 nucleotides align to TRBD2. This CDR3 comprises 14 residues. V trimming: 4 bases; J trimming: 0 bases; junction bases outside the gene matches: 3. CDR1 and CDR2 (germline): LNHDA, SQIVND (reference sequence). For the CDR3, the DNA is TGTGCCAGTAGTAGCGGGGGAATCTCCTACGAGCAGTACTTC. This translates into CASSSGGISYEQYF.

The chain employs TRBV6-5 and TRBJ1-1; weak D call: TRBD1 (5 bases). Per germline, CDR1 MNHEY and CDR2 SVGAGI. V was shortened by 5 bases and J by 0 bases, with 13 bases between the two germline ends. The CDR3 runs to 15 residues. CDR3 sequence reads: CASSPADTVNTEAFF. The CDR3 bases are TGTGCCAGCAGTCCCGCGGACACGGTGAACACTGAAGCTTTCTTT.

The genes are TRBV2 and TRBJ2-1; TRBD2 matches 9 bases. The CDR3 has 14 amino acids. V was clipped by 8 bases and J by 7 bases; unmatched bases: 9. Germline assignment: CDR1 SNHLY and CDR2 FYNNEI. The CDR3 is CASFAGGPGNEQFF. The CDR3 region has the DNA TGTGCCAGCTTCGCGGGGGGGCCAGGGAATGAGCAGTTCTTC.

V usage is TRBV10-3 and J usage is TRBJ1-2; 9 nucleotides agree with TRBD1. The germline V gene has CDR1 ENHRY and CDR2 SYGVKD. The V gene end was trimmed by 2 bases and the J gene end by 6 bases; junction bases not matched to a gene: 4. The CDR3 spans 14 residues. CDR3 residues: CAISETGGVNGYTF. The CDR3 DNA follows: TGTGCCATCAGTGAGACAGGGGGCGTGAATGGCTACACCTTC.

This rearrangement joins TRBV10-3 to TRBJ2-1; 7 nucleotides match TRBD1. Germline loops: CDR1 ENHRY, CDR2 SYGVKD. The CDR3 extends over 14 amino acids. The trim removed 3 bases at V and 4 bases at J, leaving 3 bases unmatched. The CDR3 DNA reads TGTGCCATCAGTGAAGGGGGACAGTACAATGAGCAGTTCTTC. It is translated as CAISEGGQYNEQFF.

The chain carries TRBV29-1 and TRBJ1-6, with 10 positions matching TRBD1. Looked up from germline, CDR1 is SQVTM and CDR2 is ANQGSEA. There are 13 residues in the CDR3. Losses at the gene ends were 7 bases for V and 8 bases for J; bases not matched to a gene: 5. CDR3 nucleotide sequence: TGCAGCGCCCGGGACAGGGGTGATTCACCCCTCCACTTT. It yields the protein CSARDRGDSPLHF.

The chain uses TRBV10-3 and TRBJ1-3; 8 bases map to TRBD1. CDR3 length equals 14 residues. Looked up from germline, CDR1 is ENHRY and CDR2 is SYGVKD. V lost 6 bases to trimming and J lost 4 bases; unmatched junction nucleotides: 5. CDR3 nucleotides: TGTGCCATCAGGAAAGACAGGGGAGGAAACACCATATATTTT. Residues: CAIRKDRGGNTIYF.

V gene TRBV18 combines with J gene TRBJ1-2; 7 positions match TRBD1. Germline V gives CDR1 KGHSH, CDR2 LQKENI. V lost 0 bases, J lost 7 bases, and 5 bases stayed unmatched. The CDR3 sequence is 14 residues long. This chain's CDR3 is CASSPPGGEFGYTF. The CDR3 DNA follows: TGTGCCAGCTCACCACCAGGGGGCGAATTTGGCTACACCTTC.

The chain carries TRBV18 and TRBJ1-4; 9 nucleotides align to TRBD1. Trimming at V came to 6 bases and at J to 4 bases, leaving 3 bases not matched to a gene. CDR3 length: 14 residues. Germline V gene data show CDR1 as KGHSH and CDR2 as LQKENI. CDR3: CASSGTGNNEKLFF. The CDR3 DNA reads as TGTGCCAGCTCGGGGACAGGGAATAATGAAAAACTGTTTTTT.

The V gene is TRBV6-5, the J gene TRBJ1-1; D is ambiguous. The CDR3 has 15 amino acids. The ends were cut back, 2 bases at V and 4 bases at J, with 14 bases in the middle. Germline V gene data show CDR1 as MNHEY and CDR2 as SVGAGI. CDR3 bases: TGTGCCAGCAGTTACGAGCTTGAGGCATTCACTGAAGCTTTCTTT. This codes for CASSYELEAFTEAFF.

DNA of the CDR3: TGTGCCAGCAGTGAATCTCGCCCGGGGCAGGGAGGGTCACCCCTCCACTTT. Its translation is CASSESRPGQGGSPLHF. The chain recombines TRBV6-1 with TRBJ1-6, with D perhaps matching TRBD1 (5 bases). CDR1 is MNHNS, CDR2 SASEGT, per germline. There are 17 residues in the CDR3. Trimming cost V 2 bases and J 10 bases, with 21 bases left between them.

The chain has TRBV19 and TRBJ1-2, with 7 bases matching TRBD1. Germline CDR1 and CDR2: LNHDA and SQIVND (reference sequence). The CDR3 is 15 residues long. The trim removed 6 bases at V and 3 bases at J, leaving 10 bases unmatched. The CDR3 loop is CASSQTQGFDYGYTF. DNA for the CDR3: TGTGCCAGTAGCCAAACACAGGGGTTTGACTATGGCTACACCTTC. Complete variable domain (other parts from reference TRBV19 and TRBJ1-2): DGGITQSPKYLFRKEGQNVTLSCEQNLNHDAMYWYRQDPGQGLRLIYYSQIVNDFQKGDIAEGYSVSREKKESFPLTVTSAQKNPTAFYLCASSQTQGFDYGYTFGSGTRLTVV.

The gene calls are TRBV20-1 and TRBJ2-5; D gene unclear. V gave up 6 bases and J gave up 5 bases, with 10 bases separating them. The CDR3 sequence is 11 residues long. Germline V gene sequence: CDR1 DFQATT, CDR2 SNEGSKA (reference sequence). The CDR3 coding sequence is TGCAGTGCCAAACGGGTGGAGACCCAGTACTTC. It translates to CSAKRVETQYF.